This T cell receptor beta chain was identified during a study of technical replicates of blood from a handful of donors. CDR3 size: 17 residues. The V gene end was trimmed by 3 bases and the J gene end by 2 bases; junction bases not matched to a gene: 10. The protocol was immunoSEQ multiplex PCR, while the TCRdb copy is restricted to in-frame clones and leaves out a portion. Seen here are 55,000 to 60,000 clones, around 95% observed once, and the top ten hold 4% to 4.5%. Sequencing was performed on PBMCs. This receptor was taken from a human donor in good health. Some clones in this sample may be carry-over from other donors' samples. The chain links TRBV23-1 to TRBJ2-1; 7 bases line up with TRBD1. TRBV23-1 counts as an open reading frame of uncertain function. The CDR3 DNA reads TGCGCCAGCAGTCAGGACACCGGGACAGAAACCTACAATGAGCAGTTCTTC. Protein sequence: CASSQDTGTETYNEQFF.